What follows are 12 T cell receptor beta chains derived from one specimen sequenced in a study of blood T cell repertoires in COVID-19. Data came from immunoSEQ multiplex PCR; TCRdb stores just in-frame clones and leaves some out. The table records roughly 230,000 clones, 89% of them present only once. The sequenced sample consisted of peripheral blood. These receptors were obtained from a woman aged 40 to 55 who had recovered from COVID-19.

This rearrangement joins TRBV9 to TRBJ2-3, with D possibly TRBD2 on 7 matching bases. Germline-derived CDR1 and CDR2 are SGDLS and YYNGEE. Trimming left V 0 bases short and J 6 bases short, with 17 bases between. The CDR3 loop spans 16 amino acids. The CDR3 region has the DNA TGTGCCAGCAGCGTAGTGGGAGGGGGGTTGGCGGATACGCAGTATTTT. It specifies CASSVVGGGLADTQYF.

As to this clone: This sample includes further DNA sequences coding for the same CDR3. The chain employs TRBV6-5 and TRBJ1-1, with D uncertain. Germline CDR1 is MNHEY and CDR2 is SVGAGI. The length of the CDR3 is 14 residues. V lost 0 bases and J 3 bases, leaving 8 bases between the germline ends. The CDR3 reads CASSYSRRDTEAFF. The CDR3 DNA reads as TGTGCCAGCAGTTACTCGCGGCGGGACACTGAAGCTTTCTTT.

The J gene is TRBJ2-7, the V gene TRBV30, with D unclear. CDR3 length equals 13 residues. Trimming took 0 bases from V and 0 from J, leaving 6 bases between them. Germline assignment: CDR1 GTSNPN and CDR2 SVGIG (reference sequence). CDR3 amino acids: CAWSVSSSYEQYV. Written as DNA, the CDR3 is TGTGCCTGGAGTGTATCGAGCTCCTACGAGCAGTACGTC.

The chain links TRBV23-1 to TRBJ2-7; the match to TRBD1 covers 7 bases. TRBV23-1 is noted as an ORF with a role that remains uncertain. The CDR3 consists of 18 residues. Trimming cost V 0 bases and J 0 bases; bases outside gene matches: 11. The CDR3 nucleotides are TGCGCCAGCAGTCAATCGACGGGGAAGGGACAGAGCTCCTACGAGCAGTACTTC. Its protein is CASSQSTGKGQSSYEQYF.

The chain is built from TRBV5-1 and TRBJ2-3; D is ambiguous. V was pared by 0 bases and J by 1 base, with 9 bases between. This CDR3 has 15 amino acids. CDR1 is SGHRS and CDR2 is YFSETQ in the germline V gene. CDR3 amino acids: CASSLGGERTDTQYF. CDR3 coding DNA: TGCGCCAGCAGCTTGGGCGGAGAGCGCACAGATACGCAGTATTTT. The variable domain in full, completed from reference TRBV5-1 and TRBJ2-3, reads KAGVTQTPRYLIKTRGQQVTLSCSPISGHRSVSWYQQTPGQGLQFLFEYFSETQRNKGNFPGRFSGRQFSNSRSEMNVSTLELGDSALYLCASSLGGERTDTQYFGPGTRLTVL.

J is TRBJ2-7 and V is TRBV27; 12 bases are shared with TRBD2. Germline trimming cut 10 bases from V and 5 bases from J; bases unmatched to any gene: 21. Germline loops: CDR1 MNHEY, CDR2 SMNVEV (reference sequence). This CDR3 spans 18 amino acids. The CDR3 here is CATFEGQGSLAGGDEQYV. The CDR3 coding sequence is TGTGCCACGTTTGAGGGACAGGGGAGCCTAGCGGGAGGGGACGAGCAGTACGTC.

This clone came up a few times. V gene TRBV9 combines with J gene TRBJ1-6; 9 bases align to TRBD1. The CDR3 totals 14 residues. Germline CDR1 reads SGDLS; CDR2 reads YYNGEE. V trimming: 5 bases; J trimming: 9 bases; junction bases outside the gene matches: 6. For the CDR3, the DNA is TGTGCCAGCAGGGGGACAGGGTTGGGTTCACCCCTCCACTTT. Translated, it gives CASRGTGLGSPLHF.

This clone showed up just a few times. The genes are TRBV5-1 and TRBJ2-2; 7 positions match TRBD1. V shed 5 bases and J 7 bases; nucleotides not matched to a gene: 8. The germline V gene has CDR1 SGHRS and CDR2 YFSETQ. The CDR3 is made up of 14 amino acids. The CDR3 DNA is TGCGCCAGCAGAGCCGGGACAGAGATCGGGGAGCTGTTTTTT. This sequence encodes CASRAGTEIGELFF.

The chain uses TRBV28 and TRBJ1-5; 8 nucleotides line up with TRBD1. The V and J ends lost 6 bases and 4 bases, in that order; junction bases with no gene match: 11. The germline V gene has CDR1 MDHEN and CDR2 SYDVKM. The CDR3 is 16 residues long. CDR3: CASRGTGGVANQPQHF. The CDR3 coding sequence is TGTGCCAGCAGAGGGACAGGAGGGGTTGCAAATCAGCCCCAGCATTTT.

CDR3 DNA sequence: TGTGCCAGCAACCCGACAGGGTTTAGCGAGCAGTACTTC. Protein product: CASNPTGFSEQYF. V and J are TRBV2 and TRBJ2-7; 7 bases line up with TRBD1. Unmatched junction bases numbered 9, after V lost 7 bases and J lost 6 bases. Germline loops: CDR1 SNHLY, CDR2 FYNNEI. This CDR3 contains 13 residues.

CDR3 nucleotides: TGTGCCAGCAGTTTAGGGACTAATGGCTACACCTTC. This sequence encodes CASSLGTNGYTF. The chain has TRBV28 and TRBJ1-2; tentatively, D is TRBD1 (5 bases). The CDR3 totals 12 residues. Germline assignment: CDR1 MDHEN and CDR2 SYDVKM. V was pared by 2 bases and J by 6 bases, with 7 bases between.

The CDR3 DNA reads as TGTGCCAGCAGTGAGCAGGGACAGGGCTCCTACGAGCAGTACTTC. It encodes CASSEQGQGSYEQYF. The chain carries TRBV2 and TRBJ2-7; 9 nucleotides match TRBD1. The CDR3 has 15 residues. The trim removed 3 bases at V and 0 bases at J, leaving 3 bases unmatched. CDR1 and CDR2 from the germline V gene are SNHLY and FYNNEI.